The entry below gives a single T cell receptor beta chain sequence along with its context. The same CDR3 can be traced to other DNA sequences in this sample. These data originate in a study of shared clonotypes between healthy human individuals. Produced via immunoSEQ multiplex PCR; TCRdb's table is partial and in-frame only. The sample holds 850,000 to 1,200,000 clones, about 74% seen once. This clonotype was obtained from a man between 18 and 29 years old in good health. Sequencing was done on a sample of memory CD4+ T cells sorted from blood. Subset in this sample: CD45RA-negative fraction.

The CDR3 DNA sequence: TGTGCCAGCAGTAGACAGGGGAACACTGAAGCTTTCTTT. This sequence encodes CASSRQGNTEAFF. J is TRBJ1-1 and V is TRBV6-6; 7 bases agree with TRBD1. Germline-derived CDR1 and CDR2 are MNHNY and SVGAGI (reference sequence). V was clipped by 5 bases and J by 1 base; unmatched bases: 1. The length of the CDR3 is 13 residues.